This TCR beta chain was recorded in a study of cytomegalovirus exposure and HLA in healthy donors listed by TCRdb under 2017. Study-wide context: According to an earlier analysis of 587 of the donors, about 179 million T cells yielded over 100 million unique TCR beta sequences and about 300 Gb of sequence data. Besides the first cohort of approximately 710 subjects, a separate validation cohort made up of roughly 130 different subjects was used. The number of typed donors differed by locus: roughly 629-630 for A, B, C, DRB1 and DQB1; 500 to 550 for DQA1; approximately 600 for DPA1; and approximately 450 for DPB1. An early release covering more than 500 HLA-typed donors comprised approximately 290 gigabases of sequencing data and approximately 85 million unique TCR sequences. The genetic ancestry cluster associated with self-reported Caucasian donors included over 80% of the 300 to 400 genotyped donors. To decide whether each TCR beta V gene segment behaved as functional or pseudogenic, an earlier analysis of several hundred of the donors relied on high-throughput TCR beta sequencing. Several DR-DQ haplotypes were handled as single units for association and clustering because linkage in the cohort was strong. HLA typing included class I and class II loci at four-digit resolution. All discovery cohort repertoires had been generated using a single sequencing platform. The aim of the study was to test whether cataloging public T cell receptors could identify signatures of past pathogen exposure. Among around 400 genotyped donors of the cohort, an average of approximately 200,000 unique TCR beta nucleotide sequences was sequenced per donor, of which about 18% were non-productive. The study profiled the T cell repertoires of hundreds of subjects by immunosequencing and related them to cytomegalovirus serostatus. Alongside the repertoire data, information on donor age, sex, ethnicity and CMV serostatus was compiled. High-throughput TCR immunosequencing, statistical association of individual TCRs with disease status, and machine learning were combined to predict cytomegalovirus infection status. The later analysis used no new phenotypic data to find candidate immune exposures, relying instead on TCR beta sequences and their occurrence across donors. A later analysis re-examined previously published TCR beta repertoires from roughly 720 donors and added high-resolution HLA genotyping to investigate patterns of TCR occurrence. A later genetic analysis used genome-wide SNP genotypes for about three fifths of the 666 donors, treating that subset as a discovery cohort.

Spanning cysteine to phenylalanine, the CDR3 consists of 12 amino acids. Only the CDR3 part of the read is kept: 36 bases, read in frame from the first base. The V and J ends are trimmed by 9 bases and 1 base, leaving 10 bases between them. Based on the germline V gene (reference sequence), the CDR1 and CDR2 sequences are MNHNY and SVGAGI. Points the paper makes about the study in general: Because the 87-base-pair reads could not distinguish some IMGT-functional V segments, including TRBV6-2 and TRBV6-3, those segments were excluded. An association between a missense DCLRE1C variant and V-gene and J-gene trimming of TCR beta chains was found in a later genetic analysis and replicated in an independent cohort. When HLA alleles, especially DR and DQ, strongly co-occurred, TCR associations were difficult to assign to individual alleles. The study listed 164 TCR beta chains as associated with cytomegalovirus. A later genetic analysis reported fewer N-insertions in productive TCRs among donors in an Asian-associated ancestry cluster than the roughly 700-donor mean. Broadly in line with IMGT annotations, most TCR beta V segments showed up in productive rearrangements about 87% or about 30% of the time in an earlier analysis of under 700 of the donors. Because counts were too low, about 18 rarely observed V segments, including chromosome 9 orphons, were excluded from the earlier analysis of roughly 580 of the donors. At a false discovery rate of 0.05, a later analysis linked fewer than 20,000 TCR beta sequences to specific HLA alleles. A few of the identified cytomegalovirus-associated TCR beta chains were confirmed in vitro to be specific for cytomegalovirus antigens. A cluster of highly shared sequence variants was judged likely to be a technical artifact of the sequencing pipeline. It was suggested by the authors that the approach could potentially be generalized to other disease states and immunological phenotypes. Presence/absence analyses assumed roughly uniform sequencing depth across donors, an assumption that may not hold. In both the original and validation cohorts, the classifier was reported to diagnose cytomegalovirus status with high specificity and sensitivity. Most TCR sequences were observed very rarely across donors, whereas some public TCRs were present in many individuals. Compared with equally common non-associated chains, HLA-associated TCR beta chains in a later analysis were more clonally expanded and had lower generation probabilities. CMV serostatus was the only immune exposure information available for the cohort. According to a later analysis, TCR association rates differed among HLA loci, with DRB1 alleles showing the most associated TCRs and HLA-C alleles showing the fewest. This cohort had only TCR beta chains sequenced, and the lack of alpha or paired-chain data limited which features could be detected. A further reported finding was that TCR beta sequences accurately predicted the HLA-A and HLA-B alleles for most subjects in the first cohort. Because some donors lacked HLA typing at each locus, the association tests relied only on the typed subset. Several of the top co-occurrence clusters appeared to be linked to parvovirus B19, influenza, CMV and Epstein-Barr virus, according to a later analysis. In a later analysis, most CMV-associated TCR beta chains were found to appear HLA-restricted, with HLA associations seemingly driven largely by CMV exposure. Linkage disequilibrium might explain the correlated functional status among segregating V segments, but an unknown experimental factor could not be excluded.

Libraries were constructed by the immunoSEQ multiplex PCR assay. A mixture of 60 forward primers for TCR Vbeta segments and 13 reverse primers for TCR Jbeta segments was used in the multiplex PCR. The CDR3 region of rearranged TCR beta genes was amplified from genomic DNA by a multiplex PCR assay. The Illumina HiSeq System was used to sequence the amplified TCR beta libraries as 87-base-pair reads. Processing in the source paper ran as follows. A later analysis tallied about 77 million unique TCR beta chains across the 666 repertoires, and about 12 million of those chains were shared by two or more donors. Raw reads were error-corrected and collapsed into unique sequences by a nearest-neighbor algorithm in which closely related sequences were merged to remove PCR and sequencing errors. CDR3 sequences were aligned to IMGT reference sequences to assign V, D and J gene segments. Each retained sequence needed at least a six-nucleotide match to both a V gene segment and a J gene segment. A rearrangement was called productive if the CDR3 had no stop codons and remained in frame with V and J, and every other rearrangement was called non-productive. Following IMGT convention, CDR3 was defined as the stretch from the second conserved V-encoded cysteine to the conserved J-encoded phenylalanine. The earlier analysis of fewer than 750 of the donors excluded sequences that lacked an unambiguous match to a single V gene segment. An earlier analysis of a few hundred of the donors called V segments functional above 56.7% productive rearrangements and segregating when the between-donor standard deviation exceeded 5%. To diagnose cytomegalovirus status from the catalog of TCR beta chain sequences, a statistical classification framework was built. A later analysis assigned V and J genes by comparing TCR nucleotide sequences with IMGT/GENE-DB human TR gene sequences. The TCRdist pipeline was used in a later analysis to assign CDR3 sequences and most-parsimonious VDJ recombination scenarios. In a later analysis, each TCR beta chain was defined by its CDR3 amino acid sequence together with its V-gene family, and reads lacking a unique V-gene family were excluded. To address suspected cross-contamination and a sequencing artifact, a later analysis removed over 500 highly shared, low-generation-probability nucleotide sequences. In a later analysis, a clonal expansion index for each public chain was calculated from normalized within-repertoire ranks of inferred template counts. In a later analysis, generation probabilities were computed with a VDJ recombination model fitted to out-of-frame rearrangements, and the resulting probabilities were checked against IGoR. Hypergeometric tests were used in a later analysis to score TCR-TCR, TCR-HLA and TCR-CMV co-occurrence, with a repertoire-size bias correction applied to the TCR pairs. To estimate false discovery rates, a later analysis permuted the HLA or CMV assignments 20 times. In a later analysis, co-occurring TCRs were grouped using DBSCAN, and TCRdist sequence similarity was added for clustering within HLA-allele-positive subsets. Repertoires with fewer than 30,000 or more than 120,000 public chains, plus five repertoires with anomalous nucleotide sharing, were excluded from co-occurrence clustering. As stored in TCRdb, this immuneACCESS dataset retains in-frame rearrangements with V and J assigned. A fraction of the clones does not appear; measured against another copy, unresolved V genes explain less than half of the discrepancy, and the remainder lacks a known reason. The V and J calls and the clone size are those of that table, but D and trimming were determined from the DNA. In this sample the table shows approximately 140,000 clones, 65% to 80% of which occur a single time. Together, the top ten hold approximately 1.3% of the sample.

The cohort comprised 670 or so healthy bone marrow donors. Cohort members were all nominally healthy when sampled, although unrecorded immune exposures were likely present. The donor tested CMV seropositive and was one of the 289 seropositive cohort members. Each donor provided a peripheral blood sample, and peripheral blood mononuclear cells were used for TCR beta sequencing. Genomic DNA extraction from the blood cell samples was performed with the Qiagen DNeasy Blood Extraction Kit. In this sample, this clone turned up a few times. The specificity of this receptor is unknown. Base qualities are missing; no much larger clone stands one base away.

This TCR was recovered from a male donor in good health and CMV-seropositive. The rearranged segments are TRBV6-6 and TRBJ2-7; a weak D assignment points to TRBD2 (5 bases agree). The sample was PBMCs. The CDR3 reads CASQEASYEQYF. The nucleotides are TGTGCCAGTCAGGAGGCATCCTACGAGCAGTACTTC.